Listed here are 26 T cell receptor beta chains from one sample, sequenced in a study of shared clonotypes between healthy human individuals. The method was immunoSEQ multiplex PCR; TCRdb's version includes in-frame clones alone and lacks a portion of them. The sample consists of hundreds of thousands of clones, around three quarters of them appearing once. The specimen sequenced was PBMCs. The receptors were gathered from a woman between 40 and 55 years old in good health. Some clones in this sample may be carry-over from other donors' samples.

The chain carries TRBV6-5 and TRBJ2-5; the D gene could be TRBD1 or TRBD2 (6 bases each). Between the trimmed V and J ends, which lost 2 bases and 4 bases, there was a span of 8 bases. Looked up from germline, CDR1 is MNHEY and CDR2 is SVGAGI. The length of the CDR3 is 13 residues. CDR3 region: CASSYGGRETQYF. The CDR3 nucleotides are TGTGCCAGCAGTTACGGGGGGCGAGAGACCCAGTACTTC.

This rearrangement joins TRBV18 to TRBJ1-1, with 9 positions matching TRBD1. The CDR3 is 15 residues long. Germline CDR1 is KGHSH and CDR2 is LQKENI. V lost 3 bases to trimming and J lost 3 bases; unmatched junction nucleotides: 5. The CDR3 nucleotides read TGTGCCAGCTCACCGGTGAGGACAGGGGACACTGAAGCTTTCTTT. Amino acids: CASSPVRTGDTEAFF.

About this clone itself: Other DNA sequences from this sample encode an identical CDR3 as well. The V and J genes are TRBV30 and TRBJ1-3, with D hard to call. V was clipped by 3 bases and J by 0 bases, with 15 bases between them. CDR3 length: 16 amino acids. Germline CDR1 and CDR2: GTSNPN and SVGIG (reference sequence). The CDR3 is CAWSPGLLSSGNTIYF. CDR3 nucleotide sequence: TGTGCCTGGAGCCCCGGACTGTTGAGCTCTGGAAACACCATATATTTT.

This clone was counted only a few times. V is TRBV25-1 and J is TRBJ2-7; TRBD1 aligns across 9 bases. This CDR3 is 15 amino acids long. V trimming: 4 bases; J trimming: 7 bases; junction bases outside the gene matches: 11. CDR1 is MGHDK, CDR2 SYGVNS, per germline. The CDR3 protein is CASSAPGTGSWEQYF. DNA of the CDR3: TGTGCCAGCAGTGCACCTGGGACAGGGTCTTGGGAGCAGTACTTC.

This clone was picked up a small number of times. A much bigger clone sits one base away, suggesting this may be a read error. The J gene is TRBJ1-2, the V gene TRBV15; D possibly corresponds to TRBD1 (5 bases). The V end lost 0 bases, the J end lost 10 bases, and 21 bases lay between the germline ends. In germline, CDR1 is LNHNV, CDR2 YYDKDF (reference sequence). This CDR3 has 16 amino acids. CDR3 DNA sequence: TGTGCCACCAGCAGAGATTCTTTTTCCAGGGAGCATGTCTACACCTTC. This translates into CATSRDSFSREHVYTF.

The rearrangement links TRBV10-2 to TRBJ2-7, with D maybe TRBD2 (6 bases). Trimming shortened V by 6 bases and J by 4 bases, and 22 bases separated the two germline ends. This CDR3 is 16 amino acids long. Germline V gives CDR1 WSHSY, CDR2 SAAADI. CDR3 nucleotides: TGCGCCAGCAGGGCGGCTCGGGGGAGACGGGGTTACGAGCAGTACTTC. Encoded protein: CASRAARGRRGYEQYF.

V and J are TRBV6-1 and TRBJ2-1, with a tentative D call TRBD1 (6 bases). V was trimmed by 0 bases and J by 1 base, leaving 10 bases between them. CDR1 and CDR2 from the germline V gene are MNHNS and SASEGT. This CDR3 is built from 16 residues. In DNA, the CDR3 is TGTGCCAGCAGTGAAGCTCCGACAGGTTCCTACAATGAGCAGTTCTTC. Translated, it gives CASSEAPTGSYNEQFF.

V usage is TRBV14 and J usage is TRBJ1-2, with D hard to call. Trimming cost V 0 bases and J 8 bases, with 16 bases left between them. Germline V gene sequence: CDR1 SGHDN, CDR2 FVKESK. This CDR3 has 15 amino acids. DNA for the CDR3: TGTGCCAGCAGCCAAGATGGGCAACTTGCGGGAGGCTACACCTTC. Protein: CASSQDGQLAGGYTF. The variable domain in full, with the rest retrieved from reference TRBV14 and TRBJ1-2, is EAGVTQFPSHSVIEKGQTVTLRCDPISGHDNLYWYRRVMGKEIKFLLHFVKESKQDESGMPNNRFLAERTGGTYSTLKVQPAELEDSGVYFCASSQDGQLAGGYTFGSGTRLTVV.

The chain employs TRBV14 and TRBJ1-5, with a tentative D call TRBD1 (5 bases). Germline V gives CDR1 SGHDN, CDR2 FVKESK. Trimming left V 2 bases short and J 2 bases short, with 10 bases between. This CDR3 is built from 15 residues. The CDR3 loop reads CASSQSGAGNQPQHF. DNA of the CDR3: TGTGCCAGCAGCCAAAGTGGGGCTGGCAATCAGCCCCAGCATTTT.

V gene TRBV12-5 combines with J gene TRBJ2-1; 9 bases are a match to TRBD2. Trimming cost V 3 bases and J 8 bases; bases outside gene matches: 8. The CDR3 contains 15 residues. Germline CDR1 LGHNT, CDR2 FRNRAP. The CDR3 nucleotides are TGTGCTAGTGGTTTCAGTCTAGCGGGATCCGATGAGCAGTTCTTC. Translation: CASGFSLAGSDEQFF.

V usage is TRBV5-1 and J usage is TRBJ2-2, with a possible D match to TRBD2 (6 bases). Between the trimmed V and J ends, which lost 6 bases and 4 bases, there was a span of 10 bases. The germline V gene has CDR1 SGHRS and CDR2 YFSETQ. This CDR3 contains 13 residues. CDR3 region: CASTGGPTGELFF. Here the CDR3 DNA reads TGCGCCAGCACCGGAGGGCCCACCGGGGAGCTGTTTTTT.

The V gene is TRBV7-3, the J gene TRBJ2-2; D tentatively fits TRBD1 or TRBD2 (5 bases each). Per the germline V gene, CDR1 is SGHTA and CDR2 is FQGTGA. Trimming cost V 6 bases and J 3 bases, with 14 bases left between them. The CDR3 is made up of 15 amino acids. The CDR3 is CASRSVGDDTGELFF. DNA of the CDR3: TGTGCCAGCAGGTCTGTGGGGGATGACACCGGGGAGCTGTTTTTT.

The rearrangement links TRBV28 to TRBJ1-5; tentatively, D is TRBD1 (5 bases). Germline loops: CDR1 MDHEN, CDR2 SYDVKM. The V end was cut by 6 bases, the J end by 3 bases, with 18 bases between. This CDR3 has 16 residues. CDR3 sequence reads: CASRTSGWMFNQPQHF. The CDR3 nucleotides are TGTGCCAGCAGAACTTCAGGGTGGATGTTCAATCAGCCCCAGCATTTT.

The genes are TRBV5-3 and TRBJ1-2, with TRBD1 matching 9 bases. TRBV5-3 counts as an open reading frame of uncertain function. This CDR3 contains 19 residues. The V gene end was trimmed by 5 bases and the J gene end by 1 base; junction bases not matched to a gene: 18. The CDR3 is CARRIGPDYRDRVNYGYTF. Here the CDR3 DNA reads TGTGCCAGAAGGATTGGGCCTGACTACCGGGACAGGGTTAACTATGGCTACACCTTC.

V gene TRBV4-3 combines with J gene TRBJ1-2; no firm D call. The length of the CDR3 is 15 residues. CDR1 is LGHNA, CDR2 YSLEER, per germline. V was pared by 0 bases and J by 5 bases, with 13 bases between. For the CDR3, the DNA is TGCGCCAGCAGCCAAGAGGCGCGCGCCCCTTATGGCTACACCTTC. As protein: CASSQEARAPYGYTF.

V and J are TRBV7-2 and TRBJ2-3, with D possibly matching TRBD2 (6 bases). Germline V CDR1 and CDR2: SGHTA, FQGNSA. The length of the CDR3 is 17 residues. V was shortened by 4 bases and J by 2 bases, with 19 bases between the two germline ends. CDR3 residues: CASSSLRSSGFTDTQYF. In DNA form, the CDR3 reads TGTGCCAGCAGCTCCCTCCGAAGTAGCGGCTTCACAGATACGCAGTATTTT.

This chain connects TRBV10-2 to TRBJ2-7, with 15 positions matching TRBD2. The CDR3 has 16 amino acids. V lost 6 bases to trimming and J lost 5 bases; unmatched junction nucleotides: 8. CDR1 and CDR2 from the germline V gene are WSHSY and SAAADI. In nucleotides, the CDR3 is TGCGCCAGCAGCGCCTGGACTAGCGGGAGGGTAAACGAGCAGTACTTC. This translates into CASSAWTSGRVNEQYF.

This clone was counted only a few times. The chain employs TRBV6-4 and TRBJ2-3, with D tentatively TRBD2 (5 bases). The germline V gene has CDR1 MRHNA and CDR2 SNTAGT. V was cut by 4 bases and J by 2 bases, with 10 bases left in between. This CDR3 comprises 14 residues. In DNA, the CDR3 is TGTGCCAGCAGTGTTGGGAGCCCCACAGATACGCAGTATTTT. Translating gives CASSVGSPTDTQYF.

The rearrangement links TRBV28 to TRBJ1-5, with D possibly TRBD1 on 5 matching bases. V lost 7 bases and J 3 bases, leaving 10 bases between the germline ends. The CDR3 consists of 13 residues. Germline CDR1 and CDR2: MDHEN and SYDVKM. For the CDR3, the DNA is TGTGCCAGCATGCGACAGATCAATCAGCCCCAGCATTTT. Translation: CASMRQINQPQHF.

The gene calls are TRBV6-5 and TRBJ2-7, with 9 bases aligning to TRBD1. J was trimmed by 1 base and V by 2 bases; bases with no gene match: 3. In germline, CDR1 is MNHEY, CDR2 SVGAGI. This CDR3 is built from 15 residues. Here the CDR3 reads CASSYGTGPSYEQYF. CDR3 DNA sequence: TGTGCCAGCAGTTACGGGACAGGGCCATCCTACGAGCAGTACTTC.

The V call is TRBV5-1, the J call TRBJ1-2, with D hard to call. Germline values: CDR1 SGHRS, CDR2 YFSETQ. This CDR3 is 15 amino acids long. The germline V and J ends were trimmed by 0 bases and 4 bases, with 13 bases remaining between them. CDR3 protein: CASSLEPRVGYGYTF. Here the CDR3 DNA reads TGCGCCAGCAGCTTGGAGCCCCGGGTCGGCTATGGCTACACCTTC. Based on the CDR3 plus reference TRBV5-1 and TRBJ1-2, the full variable domain is KAGVTQTPRYLIKTRGQQVTLSCSPISGHRSVSWYQQTPGQGLQFLFEYFSETQRNKGNFPGRFSGRQFSNSRSEMNVSTLELGDSALYLCASSLEPRVGYGYTFGSGTRLTVV.

This chain connects TRBV4-2 to TRBJ1-2; 9 bases map to TRBD1. The ends lost 1 base at V and 4 bases at J; junction bases unmatched: 7. The CDR3 sequence is 16 residues long. From germline, CDR1 is LGHNA and CDR2 YNFKEQ. In DNA, the CDR3 is TGTGCCAGCAGCCAAGCTCACGGGACAGGGAGCTATGGCTACACCTTC. The encoded protein is CASSQAHGTGSYGYTF.

The gene calls are TRBV5-1 and TRBJ2-7; no definite D call. The CDR3 extends over 12 amino acids. Germline V CDR1 and CDR2: SGHRS, YFSETQ. V gave up 4 bases and J gave up 3 bases, with 8 bases separating them. CDR3 amino acids: CASSQNGYEQYF. CDR3 coding DNA: TGCGCCAGCAGCCAGAACGGCTACGAGCAGTACTTC. Combining the CDR3 with reference TRBV5-1 and TRBJ2-7 gives the whole variable domain KAGVTQTPRYLIKTRGQQVTLSCSPISGHRSVSWYQQTPGQGLQFLFEYFSETQRNKGNFPGRFSGRQFSNSRSEMNVSTLELGDSALYLCASSQNGYEQYFGPGTRLTVT.

Worth noting for this clone: A far larger clone is only one base removed, so a read error is likely. The chain employs TRBV6-5 and TRBJ2-7, with D possibly called TRBD1 or TRBD2 (6 bases each). The CDR3 spans 14 residues. Per germline, CDR1 MNHEY and CDR2 SVGAGI. CDR3 nucleotide sequence: TGTGCCAGCAGTTACTCGCAGGGGACTTACGAGCAGTGCTTC. Its translation: CASSYSQGTYEQCF.

This clone appeared a single time. This may come from a read error, since a much larger clone is one base off. This CDR3 is also generated by other DNA sequences in the sample. The chain employs TRBV29-1 and TRBJ2-5; D is uncertain. Deletions cut 4 bases from V and 2 bases from J, with 11 bases between. The germline V gene encodes CDR1 SQVTM and CDR2 ANQGSEA. The CDR3 totals 13 residues. The CDR3 reads CSVGYQIQETQYF. CDR3 in DNA: TGCAGCGTTGGTTATCAAATACAAGAGACCCAGTACTTC. The whole variable domain, filled in from reference TRBV29-1 and TRBJ2-5, reads SAVISQKPSRDICQRGTSLTIQCQVDSQVTMMFWYRQQPGQSLTLIATANQGSEATYESGFVIDKFPISRPNLTFSTLTVSNMSPEDSSIYLCSVGYQIQETQYFGPGTRLLVL.

This clone was seen a single time. This could be a read error, since a much larger clone is one nucleotide away. The chain recombines TRBV5-4 with TRBJ2-3; no reliable D call. This CDR3 contains 12 residues. V dropped 3 bases and J dropped 4 bases, with 6 bases sitting between them. From germline, CDR1 is SGHNT and CDR2 YYREEE (reference sequence). The DNA for the CDR3 is TGTGCCAGCAGCTATGGCGCAGATACGCAGTATTTT. Translating gives CASSYGADTQYF. The variable domain in full, with the rest retrieved from reference TRBV5-4 and TRBJ2-3, is ETGVTQSPTHLIKTRGQQVTLRCSSQSGHNTVSWYQQALGQGPQFIFQYYREEENGRGNFPPRFSGLQFPNYSSELNVNALELDDSALYLCASSYGADTQYFGPGTRLTVL.